Following are 26 T cell receptor beta chains from one sample sequenced in a study of T cell repertoires in ileal Crohn's disease. Measured with immunoSEQ multiplex PCR; TCRdb has only the in-frame clones, and not every one. The sample yields 15,000 or so clones, 80% to 90% seen once. Input material: ileal tissue. Source of these receptors: an adult with Crohn's disease.

The genes are TRBV30 and TRBJ1-2; the match to TRBD1 covers 10 bases. With V trimmed by 2 bases and J by 7 bases, 10 bases remained unmatched. CDR3 length: 15 amino acids. The germline V gene has CDR1 GTSNPN and CDR2 SVGIG (reference sequence). The CDR3, as DNA: TGTGCCTGGAGTCCAAAGACAGGGGGCGCCGGTGGCTACACCTTC. Protein: CAWSPKTGGAGGYTF.

The rearrangement joins TRBV6-1 to TRBJ1-3; the D gene is possibly TRBD1 (6 bases). V was clipped by 7 bases and J by 3 bases, with 16 bases between them. This CDR3 contains 15 residues. Germline loops: CDR1 MNHNS, CDR2 SASEGT. The CDR3 DNA reads as TGTGCCAGCACCCGAACGGGCAGGGGTGGAAACACCATATATTTT. The encoded protein is CASTRTGRGGNTIYF.

The chain uses TRBV7-8 and TRBJ2-5, with 7 bases identical to TRBD2. CDR1 SGHVS and CDR2 FQNEAQ come from the germline V gene. Losses at the gene ends were 3 bases for V and 5 bases for J; bases not matched to a gene: 15. The CDR3 loop spans 17 amino acids. This CDR3 is CASSLARGPSGSETQYF. The CDR3 nucleotides are TGTGCCAGCAGCTTGGCCCGAGGGCCTAGCGGTTCGGAGACCCAGTACTTC.

This chain joins TRBV7-8 and TRBJ1-5; 10 bases line up with TRBD1. J gave up 6 bases and V 5 bases, and 4 bases lay outside the gene matches. CDR1 is SGHVS and CDR2 is FQNEAQ in the germline V gene. The CDR3 loop spans 14 amino acids. This CDR3 reads CASSQRTGGQPQHF. The CDR3, as DNA: TGTGCCAGCAGCCAAAGGACAGGGGGTCAGCCCCAGCATTTT.

The DNA of the CDR3 is TGTGCCAGCAGCTCCCCGGCCTACGAGCAGTACTTC. This codes for CASSSPAYEQYF. The chain couples TRBV7-2 to TRBJ2-7, with unresolved D. Germline CDR1 reads SGHTA; CDR2 reads FQGNSA. Trimming removed 4 bases at V and 2 bases at J, with 6 bases between. This CDR3 comprises 12 residues. Looking up the rest from reference TRBV7-2 and TRBJ2-7 gives the full variable domain: GAGVSQSPSNKVTEKGKDVELRCDPISGHTALYWYRQSLGQGLEFLIYFQGNSAPDKSGLPSDRFSAERTGGSVSTLTIQRTQQEDSAVYLCASSSPAYEQYFGPGTRLTVT.

This clone was seen a handful of times. This chain connects TRBV5-1 to TRBJ2-1; TRBD1 matches at 9 bases. This CDR3 is built from 16 residues. Germline CDR1 and CDR2: SGHRS and YFSETQ. V trimming: 4 bases; J trimming: 0 bases; junction bases outside the gene matches: 5. CDR3 nucleotides: TGCGCCAGCAGCGAGGGACAGGGCAGCTCCTACAATGAGCAGTTCTTC. It yields the protein CASSEGQGSSYNEQFF. The whole variable domain, filled in from reference TRBV5-1 and TRBJ2-1, reads KAGVTQTPRYLIKTRGQQVTLSCSPISGHRSVSWYQQTPGQGLQFLFEYFSETQRNKGNFPGRFSGRQFSNSRSEMNVSTLELGDSALYLCASSEGQGSSYNEQFFGPGTRLTVL.

Only a few counts were recorded for this clone. The chain has TRBV5-4 and TRBJ1-1; possible D gene TRBD1, 5 bases. V lost 4 bases to trimming and J lost 5 bases, with 12 bases between them. Germline CDR1 and CDR2: SGHNT and YYREEE (reference sequence). CDR3 length: 13 amino acids. Written as DNA, the CDR3 is TGTGCCAGCAGCCGGACATCGGAAACTGAAGCTTTCTTT. Its protein is CASSRTSETEAFF. Using reference TRBV5-4 and TRBJ1-1 for the parts outside the CDR3, the full variable domain is ETGVTQSPTHLIKTRGQQVTLRCSSQSGHNTVSWYQQALGQGPQFIFQYYREEENGRGNFPPRFSGLQFPNYSSELNVNALELDDSALYLCASSRTSETEAFFGQGTRLTVV.

The chain uses TRBV2 and TRBJ1-2, with 7 bases aligning to TRBD1. This CDR3 contains 13 residues. J lost 8 bases, V lost 3 bases, and 6 bases had no gene match. The germline V gene encodes CDR1 SNHLY and CDR2 FYNNEI. In DNA form, the CDR3 reads TGTGCCAGCAGTGACATAAACAGGGGCGGCTACACCTTC. Its protein is CASSDINRGGYTF.

V usage is TRBV25-1 and J usage is TRBJ2-2; tentatively, D is TRBD1 (5 bases). V was trimmed by 0 bases and J by 0 bases, leaving 11 bases between them. This CDR3 comprises 17 residues. Germline V lookup: CDR1 MGHDK, CDR2 SYGVNS. The CDR3 DNA reads as TGTGCCAGCAGTGAATATTGGGGCAGACCGAACACCGGGGAGCTGTTTTTT. Translated, it gives CASSEYWGRPNTGELFF.

The rearrangement links TRBV28 to TRBJ2-3, with 10 bases aligning to TRBD2. The CDR3 spans 15 residues. CDR1 and CDR2 from the germline V gene are MDHEN and SYDVKM. V gave up 7 bases and J gave up 2 bases; unmatched junction bases: 6. The CDR3, as DNA: TGTGCCAGCACATTAGCGGGGGGCTCCACAGATACGCAGTATTTT. Translated, it gives CASTLAGGSTDTQYF. Variable domain in full (rest from reference TRBV28 and TRBJ2-3): DVKVTQSSRYLVKRTGEKVFLECVQDMDHENMFWYRQDPGLGLRLIYFSYDVKMKEKGDIPEGYSVSREKKERFSLILESASTNQTSMYLCASTLAGGSTDTQYFGPGTRLTVL.

The CDR3 DNA is TGTGCCAGCAGCAAAGAGACAGGGTCTGACTGGTCTATGGAAAAACTGTTTTTT. Translated, it gives CASSKETGSDWSMEKLFF. The rearrangement uses TRBV7-8 and TRBJ1-4; 7 bases are a match to TRBD1. V gave up 5 bases and J gave up 8 bases; unmatched junction bases: 20. This CDR3 contains 18 residues. The V gene's germline CDR1 is SGHVS and CDR2 FQNEAQ. The variable domain in full, completed from reference TRBV7-8 and TRBJ1-4, reads GAGVSQSPRYKVAKRGQDVALRCDPISGHVSLFWYQQALGQGPEFLTYFQNEAQLDKSGLPSDRFFAERPEGSVSTLKIQRTQQEDSAVYLCASSKETGSDWSMEKLFFGSGTQLSVL.

The gene calls are TRBV7-8 and TRBJ1-1; perhaps TRBD1 as D (5 bases). Germline CDR1 reads SGHVS; CDR2 reads FQNEAQ. The V end was cut by 2 bases, the J end by 4 bases, with 11 bases between. CDR3 size: 14 residues. CDR3 sequence reads: CASSLSRQITEAFF. The DNA of the CDR3 is TGTGCCAGCAGCTTATCCCGACAGATCACTGAAGCTTTCTTT.

The chain has TRBV28 and TRBJ1-2; 7 nucleotides line up with TRBD1. From germline, CDR1 is MDHEN and CDR2 SYDVKM. The J segment lost 8 bases and the V segment lost 6 bases, leaving 3 bases of the junction unmatched. This CDR3 is built from 11 residues. The CDR3 DNA is TGTGCCAGCAGGACAGGGTTGGGCTACACCTTC. Amino acids: CASRTGLGYTF.

The chain carries TRBV6-1 and TRBJ1-5; perhaps TRBD1 as D (6 bases). The CDR3 runs to 15 residues. The germline V gene encodes CDR1 MNHNS and CDR2 SASEGT. V gave up 0 bases and J gave up 7 bases, with 13 bases separating them. CDR3 coding DNA: TGTGCCAGCAGTGAAGCGCGTGGGAGGGGGCAGCCCCAGCATTTT. The encoded protein is CASSEARGRGQPQHF.

The chain couples TRBV5-4 to TRBJ2-5; TRBD2 might be the D (5 bases). Trimming pared 4 bases from V and 2 bases from J, leaving 12 bases between. Germline V gene lookup returns CDR1 SGHNT and CDR2 YYREEE (reference sequence). This CDR3 is built from 14 residues. This CDR3 is CASSREDSQETQYF. CDR3 DNA sequence: TGTGCCAGCAGCCGAGAGGACTCTCAAGAGACCCAGTACTTC.

The V call is TRBV27, the J call TRBJ2-7, with 8 bases aligning to TRBD2. In germline, CDR1 is MNHEY, CDR2 SMNVEV (reference sequence). This CDR3 has 16 residues. J lost 3 bases, V lost 5 bases, and 12 bases had no gene match. The CDR3 nucleotides read TGTGCCAGCAGTCCTGCATCACTAGCGGAGGGCTACGAGCAGTACTTC. It encodes CASSPASLAEGYEQYF.

The CDR3 sequence is CASSGRDRVYSSTDTQYF. Here the CDR3 DNA reads TGTGCCAGTAGTGGACGGGACAGGGTCTATTCTAGCACAGATACGCAGTATTTT. The chain is built from TRBV19 and TRBJ2-3, with 9 bases matching TRBD1. CDR3 length equals 18 residues. After removal of 5 bases from V and 0 bases from J, the junction contained 12 bases not matched to a gene. Germline loops: CDR1 LNHDA, CDR2 SQIVND (reference sequence).

This chain uses TRBV7-2 with TRBJ1-1; D gene unclear. CDR1 and CDR2 from the germline V gene are SGHTA and FQGNSA. The CDR3 has 11 residues. V dropped 2 bases and J dropped 6 bases, with 4 bases sitting between them. In DNA form, the CDR3 reads TGTGCCAGCAGCTTAATAGCTGAAGCTTTCTTT. Amino acids: CASSLIAEAFF.

The rearrangement links TRBV5-4 to TRBJ2-3, with no clear D. The CDR3 length is 12 residues. Germline V gene data show CDR1 as SGHNT and CDR2 as YYREEE (reference sequence). Trimming pared 4 bases from V and 7 bases from J, leaving 10 bases between. CDR3 nucleotides: TGTGCCAGCAGCGAGATACCATATACGCAGTATTTT. Its protein is CASSEIPYTQYF.

V usage is TRBV29-1 and J usage is TRBJ1-4; no definite D call. The CDR3 contains 13 residues. V dropped 7 bases and J dropped 8 bases, with 17 bases sitting between them. Germline-derived CDR1 and CDR2 are SQVTM and ANQGSEA. CDR3 bases: TGCAGCGCCGCACAAACGCTCGAAGAAAAACTGTTTTTT. It codes for CSAAQTLEEKLFF.

J is TRBJ1-4 and V is TRBV7-2, with D unresolved. Germline CDR1 is SGHTA and CDR2 is FQGNSA. This CDR3 region has 15 residues. Trimming removed 6 bases at V and 5 bases at J, with 16 bases between. CDR3 amino acids: CASRDRDNSNEKLFF. The CDR3 DNA sequence: TGTGCCAGCAGAGACCGAGACAACTCGAATGAAAAACTGTTTTTT.

V gene TRBV2 combines with J gene TRBJ2-3, with 7 bases that match TRBD1. The CDR3 extends over 17 amino acids. The germline V gene encodes CDR1 SNHLY and CDR2 FYNNEI. V dropped 3 bases and J dropped 2; count of bases not matched to a gene: 11. The CDR3 spells CASSDSTGWSDTDTQYF. In DNA, the CDR3 is TGTGCCAGCAGTGATTCGACAGGGTGGTCGGACACAGATACGCAGTATTTT.

This sequence joins TRBV7-9 and TRBJ2-2; perhaps TRBD2 as D (6 bases). This CDR3 has 12 residues. Germline V gives CDR1 SEHNR, CDR2 FQNEAQ (reference sequence). The ends were cut back, 6 bases at V and 6 bases at J, with 8 bases in the middle. The CDR3 loop reads CASRSGPGELFF. The CDR3 coding sequence is TGTGCCAGCAGGAGCGGGCCCGGGGAGCTGTTTTTT.

This clone was seen only once. The V gene is TRBV6-5, the J gene TRBJ1-1, with 7 bases matching TRBD1. The CDR3 spans 12 residues. The V gene's germline CDR1 is MNHEY and CDR2 SVGAGI. V trimming: 3 bases; J trimming: 11 bases; junction bases outside the gene matches: 6. CDR3 coding DNA: TGTGCCAGCAGTTATCAGACAGGGCACGCTTTCTTT. Its protein is CASSYQTGHAFF.

The chain uses TRBV30 and TRBJ2-4, with D possibly TRBD1 on 6 matching bases. V gave up 3 bases and J gave up 0 bases, with 9 bases separating them. The CDR3 contains 14 residues. CDR1 GTSNPN and CDR2 SVGIG come from the germline V gene (reference sequence). The CDR3 coding sequence is TGTGCCTGGAGGGGGACACTAGCCAAAAACATTCAGTACTTC. Amino acids: CAWRGTLAKNIQYF.

The V and J genes are TRBV18 and TRBJ2-7; TRBD2 might be the D (5 bases). This CDR3 is 14 amino acids long. Trimming removed 2 bases at V and 0 bases at J, with 8 bases between. The germline V gene encodes CDR1 KGHSH and CDR2 LQKENI. CDR3 DNA: TGTGCCAGCTCACCATGGGGAGACTCCTACGAGCAGTACTTC. Translated: CASSPWGDSYEQYF.